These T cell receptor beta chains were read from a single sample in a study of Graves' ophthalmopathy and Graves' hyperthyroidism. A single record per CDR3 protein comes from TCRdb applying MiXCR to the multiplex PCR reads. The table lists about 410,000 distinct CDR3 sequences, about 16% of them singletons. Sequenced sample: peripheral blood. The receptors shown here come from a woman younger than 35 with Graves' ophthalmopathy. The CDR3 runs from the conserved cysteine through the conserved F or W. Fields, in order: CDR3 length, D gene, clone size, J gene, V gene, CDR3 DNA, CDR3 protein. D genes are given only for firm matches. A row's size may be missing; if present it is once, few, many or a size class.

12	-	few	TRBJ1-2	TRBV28	TGTGCCAGCAGTTTGTCTGGGCAGGGCTACACCTTC	CASSLSGQGYTF
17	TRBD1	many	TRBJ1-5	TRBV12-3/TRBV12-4	TGTGCCAGCAGTTTGCTGACAGGGAAGATACTCAATCAGCCCCAGCATTTT	CASSLLTGKILNQPQHF
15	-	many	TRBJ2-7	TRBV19	TGTGCCAGTAGTACCACAGGGAATCCCTCGTCCGAGCAGTACTTC	CASSTTGNPSSEQYF
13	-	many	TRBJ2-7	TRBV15	TGTGCCACCAGCAGGCCCGACACGGAGCGGCAGTACTTC	CATSRPDTERQYF
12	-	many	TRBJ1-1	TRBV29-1	TGCAGCGTTGTGAGAGGGGGCACTGAAGCTTTCTTT	CSVVRGGTEAFF
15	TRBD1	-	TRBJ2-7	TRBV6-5	TGTGCCAGCAGCTATACGGACAGGGGCTCCTACGAGCAGTACTTC	CASSYTDRGSYEQYF
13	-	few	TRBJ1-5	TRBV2	TGTGCCACCCAGGGAGAGGGCAATCAGCCCCAGCATTTT	CATQGEGNQPQHF
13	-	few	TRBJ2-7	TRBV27	TGTGCCAGCAGCCAAGGCCGAGTCTACGAGCAGTACTTC	CASSQGRVYEQYF
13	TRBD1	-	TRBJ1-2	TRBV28	TGTGCCAGCAGCGAGACAGGGGAATATGGCTACACCTTC	CASSETGEYGYTF
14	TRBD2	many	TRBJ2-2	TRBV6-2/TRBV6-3	TGTGCCAGCAAGGAAGCGGGGCCCACCGGGGAGCTGTTTTTT	CASKEAGPTGELFF
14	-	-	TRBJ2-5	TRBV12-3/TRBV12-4	TGTGCCAGCAGTACACAGACAGCTCAAGAGACCCAGTACTTC	CASSTQTAQETQYF
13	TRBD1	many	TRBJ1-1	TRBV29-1	TGCAGCGGACGGGACAGGATGAACACTGAAGCTTTCTTT	CSGRDRMNTEAFF
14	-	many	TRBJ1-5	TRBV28	TGTGCCAGCAGGGGCAGGGGAATCAATCAGCCCCAGCATTTT	CASRGRGINQPQHF
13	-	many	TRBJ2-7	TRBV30	TGTGCCTGGAGTGTAGCCAACTCCTACGAGCAGTACTTC	CAWSVANSYEQYF
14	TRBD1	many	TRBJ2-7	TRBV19	TGTGCCAGGACGGGACAGAGGGACCCCTACGAGCAGTACTTC	CARTGQRDPYEQYF
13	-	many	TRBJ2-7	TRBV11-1	TGTGCCAGCAGCTGGGGACTTAGCTACGAGCAGTACTTC	CASSWGLSYEQYF
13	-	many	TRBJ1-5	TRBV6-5	TGTGCCAGCAGTAACCGTATCGATCAGCCCCAGCATTTT	CASSNRIDQPQHF
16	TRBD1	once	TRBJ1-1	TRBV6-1	TGTGCCAGCAGCCGCTCCCCCGGGACAGGGAACACTGAAGCTTTCTTT	CASSRSPGTGNTEAFF
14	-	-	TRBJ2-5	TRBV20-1	TGCAGTGCTAGAGATCTAAGGATTTCGGAGACCCAGTACTTC	CSARDLRISETQYF
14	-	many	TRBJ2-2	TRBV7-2	TGTGCCAGCAGCTTAGTTTTTGGGGGCGGGGAGCTGTTTTTT	CASSLVFGGGELFF
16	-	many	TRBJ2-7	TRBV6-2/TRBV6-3	TGTGCCAGCAGTTACGGTGGCTCGGGACATCTTTCCGAGCAGTACTTC	CASSYGGSGHLSEQYF
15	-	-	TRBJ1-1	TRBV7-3	TGTGCCAGCAGCTTAACATCGGGGGAAGGTACTGAAGCTTTCTTT	CASSLTSGEGTEAFF
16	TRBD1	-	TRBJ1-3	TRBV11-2	TGTGCCAGCAGCCCGTGGGTGGCAGGGGGCGAAAACACCATATATTTT	CASSPWVAGGENTIYF
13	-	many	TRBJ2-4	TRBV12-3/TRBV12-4	TGTGCCAGCAGCCCCACTTATGAAAACATTCAGTACTTC	CASSPTYENIQYF
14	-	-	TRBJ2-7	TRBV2	TGTGCCAGCAGTGAAAGGGAGGACCACTACGAGCAGTACTTC	CASSEREDHYEQYF
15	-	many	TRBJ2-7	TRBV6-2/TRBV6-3	TGTGCCAGCAGTTACACCGAGCTAGGCGGCCACGAGCAGTACTTC	CASSYTELGGHEQYF
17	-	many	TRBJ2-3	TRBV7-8	TGTGCCAGCAGCTTCGATGGGGGGGGACAGTCACCAGATACGCAGTATTTT	CASSFDGGGQSPDTQYF
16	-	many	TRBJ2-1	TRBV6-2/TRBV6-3	TGTGCCAGCAACCTGGTGGGTAGCGTGGGTTCTGAAGAGCAGTTCTTC	CASNLVGSVGSEEQFF
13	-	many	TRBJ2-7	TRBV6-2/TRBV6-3	TGTGCCAGCAGTTCTGTCCTCCGGGACCGGTTGGGCTTC	CASSSVLRDRLGF
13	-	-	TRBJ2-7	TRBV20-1	TGCAGTGCCCGGGCTTGGAGCTCCTACGAGCAGTACTTC	CSARAWSSYEQYF
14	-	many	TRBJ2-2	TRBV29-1	TGCAGCGTTGAGGCTTCGGGGGAAACCGGGGAGCTGTTTTTT	CSVEASGETGELFF
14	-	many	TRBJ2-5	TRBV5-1	TGCGCCAGCAGCTTGGCGGAGTCCCAAGAGACCCAGTACTTC	CASSLAESQETQYF
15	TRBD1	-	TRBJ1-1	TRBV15	TGTGCCACCAGCAGAGGACAGGGAGGGAACACTGAAGCTTTCTTT	CATSRGQGGNTEAFF
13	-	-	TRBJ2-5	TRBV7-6	TGTGCCAGCAGCGCCACAGGGTATGAGACCCAGTACTTC	CASSATGYETQYF
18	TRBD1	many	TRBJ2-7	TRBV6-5	TGTGCCAGCAGTTATTCGGGCGCCGACAGGGGGTTCTCCTACGAGCAGTACTTC	CASSYSGADRGFSYEQYF
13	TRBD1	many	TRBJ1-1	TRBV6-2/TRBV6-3	TGTGCCAGCAGAACCGGGACAGCTAGCAGGGCTTTCTTT	CASRTGTASRAFF
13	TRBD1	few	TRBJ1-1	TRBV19	TGTGCCAGTGACGGGACAGGGAACACTGAAGCTTTCTTT	CASDGTGNTEAFF
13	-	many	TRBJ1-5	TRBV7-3	TGTGCCAGCAGCTTAGGTAAAGGTCAGCCCCAGCATTTT	CASSLGKGQPQHF
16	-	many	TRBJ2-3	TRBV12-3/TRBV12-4	TGTGCCAGCAGTTTAGGGGTGGGGGCCCTGGGAGATACGCAGTATTTT	CASSLGVGALGDTQYF
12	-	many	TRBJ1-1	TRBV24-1	TGTGCCACAGCAGGGATGAACACTGAAGCTTTCTTT	CATAGMNTEAFF
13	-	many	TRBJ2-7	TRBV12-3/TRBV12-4	TGTGCCAGCAGTCCCATCAACCCCTACGAGCAGTACTTC	CASSPINPYEQYF
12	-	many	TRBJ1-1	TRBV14	TGTGCCAGCAGCCCGAGTTCGGCTGAAGCTTTCTTT	CASSPSSAEAFF
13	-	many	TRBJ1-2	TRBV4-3	TGCGCCAGCAGCCATGATAGGAACTATGGCTACACCTTC	CASSHDRNYGYTF
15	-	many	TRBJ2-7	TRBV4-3	TGCGCCAGCAGCCAGGACCGCGGGGAAGGCTACGAGCAGTACTTC	CASSQDRGEGYEQYF